This T cell receptor (beta chain) was recovered during a study of blood T cell repertoires in COVID-19. Study-level information: T cells, B-cell-depleted T cells, or PBMCs provided the cDNA or gDNA that served as material.

Per the authors' pipeline: How many nucleated cells were present was estimated from reference gene primer amplification. Profiled with immunoSEQ multiplex PCR; TCRdb holds only in-frame clones, not every one. Clone size and V and J calls were adopted from that table, with D and trimming inferred from the DNA. The sample holds about 440,000 clones; around 89% are singletons and the top ten take roughly 4%. The CDR3 is made up of 13 amino acids. Per germline, CDR1 SGHNT and CDR2 YYREEE (reference sequence). The V end was cut by 1 base, the J end by 8 bases, with 10 bases between. This clonotype was obtained from a woman in her 30s with acute or convalescent COVID-19. The chain uses TRBV5-4 and TRBJ2-4, with D possibly TRBD2 on 6 matching bases. Sequencing was carried out using peripheral blood. The CDR3 protein is CASSLNGEDIQYF. The CDR3 coding sequence is TGTGCCAGCAGCTTGAACGGGGAGGACATTCAGTACTTC.